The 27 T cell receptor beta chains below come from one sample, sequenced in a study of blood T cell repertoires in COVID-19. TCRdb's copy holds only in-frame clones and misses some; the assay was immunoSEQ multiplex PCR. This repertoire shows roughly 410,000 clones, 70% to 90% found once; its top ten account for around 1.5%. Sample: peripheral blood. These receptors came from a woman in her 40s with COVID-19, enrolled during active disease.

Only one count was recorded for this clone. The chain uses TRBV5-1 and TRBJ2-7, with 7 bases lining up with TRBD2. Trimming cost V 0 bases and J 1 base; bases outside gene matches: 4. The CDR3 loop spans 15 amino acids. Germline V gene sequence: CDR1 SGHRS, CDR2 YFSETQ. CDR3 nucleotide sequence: TGCGCCAGCAGCTTGGTGGCTAGCGGATCCTACGAGCAGTACTTC. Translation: CASSLVASGSYEQYF.

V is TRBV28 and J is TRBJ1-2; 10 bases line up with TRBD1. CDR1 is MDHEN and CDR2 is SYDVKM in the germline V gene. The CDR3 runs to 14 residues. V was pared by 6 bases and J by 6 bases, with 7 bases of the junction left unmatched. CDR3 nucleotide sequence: TGTGCCAGCAGCCTCTTGACAGGGGGCCATGGCTACACCTTC. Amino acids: CASSLLTGGHGYTF.

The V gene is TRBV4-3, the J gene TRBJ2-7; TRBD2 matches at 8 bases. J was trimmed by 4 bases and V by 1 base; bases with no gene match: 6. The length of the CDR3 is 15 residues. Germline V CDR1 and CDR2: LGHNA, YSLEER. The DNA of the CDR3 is TGCGCCAGCAGCCAAGCACTAGCGGAGTCTTACGAGCAGTACTTC. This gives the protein CASSQALAESYEQYF.

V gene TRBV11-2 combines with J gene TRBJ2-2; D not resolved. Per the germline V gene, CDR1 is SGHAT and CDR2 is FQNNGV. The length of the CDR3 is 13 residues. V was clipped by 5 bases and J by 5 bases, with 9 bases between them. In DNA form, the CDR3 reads TGTGCCAGCAGCCCCCGGGTAACCGGGGAGCTGTTTTTT. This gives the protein CASSPRVTGELFF.

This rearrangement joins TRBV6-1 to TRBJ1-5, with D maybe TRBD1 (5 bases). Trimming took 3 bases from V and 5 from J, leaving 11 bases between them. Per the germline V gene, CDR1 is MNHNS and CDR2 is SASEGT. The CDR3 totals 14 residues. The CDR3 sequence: CASSELGGDQPQHF. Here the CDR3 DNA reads TGTGCCAGCAGTGAGTTGGGGGGGGATCAGCCCCAGCATTTT.

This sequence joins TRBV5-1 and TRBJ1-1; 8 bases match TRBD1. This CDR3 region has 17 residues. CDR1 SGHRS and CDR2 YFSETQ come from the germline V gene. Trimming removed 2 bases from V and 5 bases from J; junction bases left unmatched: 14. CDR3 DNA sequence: TGCGCCAGCAGCTTAAGCACGACAGGGGCAAAGGGGACTGAAGCTTTCTTT. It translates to CASSLSTTGAKGTEAFF. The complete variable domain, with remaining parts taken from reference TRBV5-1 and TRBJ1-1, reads KAGVTQTPRYLIKTRGQQVTLSCSPISGHRSVSWYQQTPGQGLQFLFEYFSETQRNKGNFPGRFSGRQFSNSRSEMNVSTLELGDSALYLCASSLSTTGAKGTEAFFGQGTRLTVV.

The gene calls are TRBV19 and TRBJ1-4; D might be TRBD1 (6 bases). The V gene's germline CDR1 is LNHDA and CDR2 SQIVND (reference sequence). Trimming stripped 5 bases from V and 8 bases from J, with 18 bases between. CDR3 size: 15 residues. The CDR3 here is CASSARGAAEEKLFF. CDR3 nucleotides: TGTGCCAGTAGTGCCCGGGGGGCGGCAGAAGAAAAACTGTTTTTT. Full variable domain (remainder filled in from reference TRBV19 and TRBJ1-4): DGGITQSPKYLFRKEGQNVTLSCEQNLNHDAMYWYRQDPGQGLRLIYYSQIVNDFQKGDIAEGYSVSREKKESFPLTVTSAQKNPTAFYLCASSARGAAEEKLFFGSGTQLSVL.

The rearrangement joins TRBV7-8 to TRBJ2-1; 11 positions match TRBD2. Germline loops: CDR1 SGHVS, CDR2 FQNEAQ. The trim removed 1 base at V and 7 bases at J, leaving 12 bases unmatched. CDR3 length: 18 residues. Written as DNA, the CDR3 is TGTGCCAGCAGCTTAGGGCTAGCGGGAGGAACCCTAAGGAATGAGCAGTTCTTC. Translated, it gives CASSLGLAGGTLRNEQFF.

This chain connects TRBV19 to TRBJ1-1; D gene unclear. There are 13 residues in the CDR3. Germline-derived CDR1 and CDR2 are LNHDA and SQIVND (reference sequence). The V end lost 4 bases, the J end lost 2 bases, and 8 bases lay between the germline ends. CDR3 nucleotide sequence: TGTGCCAGTAGTACGTTTCTAAACACTGAAGCTTTCTTT. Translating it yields CASSTFLNTEAFF.

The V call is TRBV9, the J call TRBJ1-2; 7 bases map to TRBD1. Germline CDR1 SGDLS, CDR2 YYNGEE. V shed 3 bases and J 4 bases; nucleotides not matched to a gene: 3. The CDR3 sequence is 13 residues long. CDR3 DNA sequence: TGTGCCAGCAGCGGCCGGGACAGCTATGGCTACACCTTC. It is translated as CASSGRDSYGYTF.

The DNA for the CDR3 is TGTGCCAGCAGCGTAGGGACACTTCGGACTGAAGCTTTCTTT. This gives the protein CASSVGTLRTEAFF. This chain links TRBV9 with TRBJ1-1, with D possibly TRBD1 on 5 matching bases. The germline CDR1 and CDR2 sequences are SGDLS and YYNGEE. CDR3 size: 14 residues. The V end lost 0 bases, the J end lost 5 bases, and 11 bases lay between the germline ends.

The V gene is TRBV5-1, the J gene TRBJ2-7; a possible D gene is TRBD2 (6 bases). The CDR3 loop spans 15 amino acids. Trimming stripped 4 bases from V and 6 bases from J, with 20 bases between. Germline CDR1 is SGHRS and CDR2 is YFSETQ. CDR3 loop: CASSEPGTGLTEQYF. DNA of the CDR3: TGCGCCAGCAGCGAACCCGGGACTGGGCTAACCGAGCAGTACTTC.

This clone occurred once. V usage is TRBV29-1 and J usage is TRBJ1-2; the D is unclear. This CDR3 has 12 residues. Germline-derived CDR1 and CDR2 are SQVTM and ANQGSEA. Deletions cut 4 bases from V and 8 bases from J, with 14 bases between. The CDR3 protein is CSVGGGERGYTF. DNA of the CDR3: TGCAGCGTTGGCGGTGGGGAGCGGGGCTACACCTTC.

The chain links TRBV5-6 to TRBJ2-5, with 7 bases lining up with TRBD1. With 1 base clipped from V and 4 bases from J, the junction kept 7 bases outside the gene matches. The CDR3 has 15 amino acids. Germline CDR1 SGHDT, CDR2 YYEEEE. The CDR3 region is CASSLRGPSRETQYF. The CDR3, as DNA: TGTGCCAGCAGCTTGAGGGGGCCGAGTAGAGAGACCCAGTACTTC. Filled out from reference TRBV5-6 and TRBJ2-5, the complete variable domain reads DAGVTQSPTHLIKTRGQQVTLRCSPKSGHDTVSWYQQALGQGPQFIFQYYEEEERQRGNFPDRFSGHQFPNYSSELNVNALLLGDSALYLCASSLRGPSRETQYFGPGTRLLVL.

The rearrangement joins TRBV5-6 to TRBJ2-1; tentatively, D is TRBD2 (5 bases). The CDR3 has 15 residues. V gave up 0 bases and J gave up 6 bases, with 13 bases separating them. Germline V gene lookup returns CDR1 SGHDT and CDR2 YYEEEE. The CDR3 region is CASSLDPTGGNEQFF. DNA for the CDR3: TGTGCCAGCAGCTTGGACCCGACTGGAGGCAATGAGCAGTTCTTC.

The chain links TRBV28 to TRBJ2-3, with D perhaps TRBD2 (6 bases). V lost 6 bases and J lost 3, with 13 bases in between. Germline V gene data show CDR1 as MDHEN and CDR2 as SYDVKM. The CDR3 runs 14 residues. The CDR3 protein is CASRRTTLTDTQYF. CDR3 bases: TGTGCCAGCAGGAGGACTACTCTAACAGATACGCAGTATTTT.

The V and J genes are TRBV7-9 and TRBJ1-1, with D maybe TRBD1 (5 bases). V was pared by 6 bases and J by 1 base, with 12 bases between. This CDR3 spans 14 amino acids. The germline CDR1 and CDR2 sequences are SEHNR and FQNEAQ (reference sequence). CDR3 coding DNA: TGTGCCAGCAGGGGGGAGGGGTCGAACACTGAAGCTTTCTTT. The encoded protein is CASRGEGSNTEAFF.

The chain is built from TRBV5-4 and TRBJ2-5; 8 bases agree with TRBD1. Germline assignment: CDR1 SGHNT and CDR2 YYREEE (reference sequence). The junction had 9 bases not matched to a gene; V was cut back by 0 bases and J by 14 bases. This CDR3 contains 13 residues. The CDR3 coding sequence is TGTGCCAGCAGCTTGGTAGGGGGCAGGGGGCCTTACTTC. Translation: CASSLVGGRGPYF.

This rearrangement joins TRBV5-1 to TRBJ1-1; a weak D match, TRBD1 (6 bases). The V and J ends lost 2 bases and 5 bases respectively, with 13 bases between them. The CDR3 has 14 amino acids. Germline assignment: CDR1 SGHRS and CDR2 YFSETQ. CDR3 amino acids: CASSLLNRETEAFF. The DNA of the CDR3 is TGCGCCAGCAGCTTATTAAACAGGGAGACTGAAGCTTTCTTT.

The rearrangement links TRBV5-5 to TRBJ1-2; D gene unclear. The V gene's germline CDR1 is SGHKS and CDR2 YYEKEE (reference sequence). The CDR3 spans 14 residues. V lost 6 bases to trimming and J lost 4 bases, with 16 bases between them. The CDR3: CASNRGRLLYGYTF. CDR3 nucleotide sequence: TGTGCCAGCAATCGAGGCCGGCTCCTCTATGGCTACACCTTC.

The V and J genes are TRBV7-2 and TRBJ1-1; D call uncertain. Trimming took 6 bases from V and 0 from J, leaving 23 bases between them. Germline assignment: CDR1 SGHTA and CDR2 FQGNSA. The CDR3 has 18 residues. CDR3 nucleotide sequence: TGTGCCAGCAGTTCCCTCCGCTCAGGTTCCGACATGAACACTGAAGCTTTCTTT. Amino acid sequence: CASSSLRSGSDMNTEAFF. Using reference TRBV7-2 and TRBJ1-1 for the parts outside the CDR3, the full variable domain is GAGVSQSPSNKVTEKGKDVELRCDPISGHTALYWYRQSLGQGLEFLIYFQGNSAPDKSGLPSDRFSAERTGGSVSTLTIQRTQQEDSAVYLCASSSLRSGSDMNTEAFFGQGTRLTVV.

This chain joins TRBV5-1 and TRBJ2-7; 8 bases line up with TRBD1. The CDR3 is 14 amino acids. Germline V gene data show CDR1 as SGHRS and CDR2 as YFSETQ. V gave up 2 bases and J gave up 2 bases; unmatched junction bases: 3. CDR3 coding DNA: TGCGCCAGCAGCTTCAGGGGGCGTGCCTACGAGCAGTACTTC. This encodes CASSFRGRAYEQYF. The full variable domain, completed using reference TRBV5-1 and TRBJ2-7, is KAGVTQTPRYLIKTRGQQVTLSCSPISGHRSVSWYQQTPGQGLQFLFEYFSETQRNKGNFPGRFSGRQFSNSRSEMNVSTLELGDSALYLCASSFRGRAYEQYFGPGTRLTVT.

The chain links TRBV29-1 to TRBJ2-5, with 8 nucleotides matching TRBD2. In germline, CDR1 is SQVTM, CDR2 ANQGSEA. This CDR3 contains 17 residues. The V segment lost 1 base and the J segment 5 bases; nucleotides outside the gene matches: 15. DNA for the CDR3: TGCAGCGTTGAAGTAGCGGGCTTAATTTCGGGAGGGGAGACCCAGTACTTC. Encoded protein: CSVEVAGLISGGETQYF.

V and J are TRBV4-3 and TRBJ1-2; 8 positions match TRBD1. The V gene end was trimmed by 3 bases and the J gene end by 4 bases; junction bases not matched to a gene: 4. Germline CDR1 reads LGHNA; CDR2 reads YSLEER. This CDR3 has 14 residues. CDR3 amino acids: CASSQDRVIYGYTF. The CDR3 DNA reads TGCGCCAGCAGCCAGGACAGGGTTATCTATGGCTACACCTTC.

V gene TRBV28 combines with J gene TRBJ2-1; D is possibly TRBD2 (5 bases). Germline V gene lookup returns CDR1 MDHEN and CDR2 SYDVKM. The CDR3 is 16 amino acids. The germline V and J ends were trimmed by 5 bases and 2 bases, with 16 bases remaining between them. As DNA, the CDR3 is TGTGCCAGCAGTCTATCCGGGATCGCTCCCTACAATGAGCAGTTCTTC. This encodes CASSLSGIAPYNEQFF.

The CDR3 nucleotides read TGCGCCAGCAGCTTATATAAAGCGGGAGGGCCTTCCGGGGAGCTGTTTTTT. Its protein is CASSLYKAGGPSGELFF. This rearrangement joins TRBV5-1 to TRBJ2-2; TRBD2 matches 10 bases. CDR3 size: 17 residues. Germline CDR1 SGHRS, CDR2 YFSETQ. V shed 2 bases and J 6 bases; nucleotides not matched to a gene: 10.

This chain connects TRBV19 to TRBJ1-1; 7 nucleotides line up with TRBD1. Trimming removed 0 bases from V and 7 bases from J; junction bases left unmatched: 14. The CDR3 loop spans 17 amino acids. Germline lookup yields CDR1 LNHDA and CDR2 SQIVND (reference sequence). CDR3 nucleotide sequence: TGTGCCAGTAGTATAGATGCCCGCCGGGACAGTCGGCTTGAAGCTTTCTTT. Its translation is CASSIDARRDSRLEAFF.